This record looks at one TCR beta chain sequence and its context. The data derive from a study of CD8 T cells in Susac syndrome. The sequenced target, TCR beta, came from blood CD8+ and CD4+ T cells. Negative isolation yielded CD8+ and CD4+ T cells; FACS enriched TEMRA cells. An amount of RNA that ranged from roughly 0.5 to 1 ug was reverse transcribed with random hexamers. Amplification of TCR beta CDR3 spanned 54 Vbeta and 13 Jbeta via immunoSEQ multiplex PCR. TCRdb fed the immunoSEQ multiplex PCR reads into MiXCR, producing one record per CDR3 protein. There are some 99,000 distinct CDR3 sequences in the sample; 90% to 96% occur only once, and about 0.1% lies in the top ten. V was pared by 8 bases and J by 0 bases, with 11 bases between. The CDR3 runs to 14 residues.

Specimen: CD4+ T cells from PBMCs. This chain uses TRBV23-1 with TRBJ2-1, with D unresolved. TRBV23-1 is recorded as an ORF, its role being uncertain. This clonotype was sampled from a human donor in good health. CDR3 loop: CASEMGSSYNEQFF. In nucleotides, the CDR3 is TGCGCCAGCGAGATGGGTAGCTCCTACAATGAGCAGTTCTTC.